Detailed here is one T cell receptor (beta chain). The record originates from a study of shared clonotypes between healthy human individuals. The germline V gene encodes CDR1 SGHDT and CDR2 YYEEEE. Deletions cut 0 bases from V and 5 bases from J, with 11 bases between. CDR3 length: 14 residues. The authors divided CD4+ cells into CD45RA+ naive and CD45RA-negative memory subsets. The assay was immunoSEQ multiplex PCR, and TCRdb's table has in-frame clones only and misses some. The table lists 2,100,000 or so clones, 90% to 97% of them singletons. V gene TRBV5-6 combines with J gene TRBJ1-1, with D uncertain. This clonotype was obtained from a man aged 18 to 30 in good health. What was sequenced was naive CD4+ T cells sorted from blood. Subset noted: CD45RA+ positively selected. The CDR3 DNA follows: TGTGCCAGCAGCTTGGTTGACATCCGGACTGAAGCTTTCTTT. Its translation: CASSLVDIRTEAFF. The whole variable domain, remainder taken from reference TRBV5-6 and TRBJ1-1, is DAGVTQSPTHLIKTRGQQVTLRCSPKSGHDTVSWYQQALGQGPQFIFQYYEEEERQRGNFPDRFSGHQFPNYSSELNVNALLLGDSALYLCASSLVDIRTEAFFGQGTRLTVV.